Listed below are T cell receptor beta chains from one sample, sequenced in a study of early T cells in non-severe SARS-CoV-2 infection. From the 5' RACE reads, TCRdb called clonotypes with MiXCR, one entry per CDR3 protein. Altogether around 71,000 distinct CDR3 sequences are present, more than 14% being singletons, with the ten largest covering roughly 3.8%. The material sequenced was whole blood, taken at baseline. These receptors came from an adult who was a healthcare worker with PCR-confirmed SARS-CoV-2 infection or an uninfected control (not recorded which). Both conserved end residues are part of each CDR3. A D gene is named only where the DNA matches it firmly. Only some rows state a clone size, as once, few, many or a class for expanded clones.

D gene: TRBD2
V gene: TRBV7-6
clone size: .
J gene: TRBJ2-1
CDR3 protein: CASSPPGLPNVEQFF
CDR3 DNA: TGTGCCAGCAGCCCGCCGGGACTACCGAACGTGGAGCAGTTCTTC

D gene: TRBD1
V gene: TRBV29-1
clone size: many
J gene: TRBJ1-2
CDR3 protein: CSVNSRGRDGYGYTF
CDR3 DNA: TGCAGCGTAAACTCCAGGGGGCGCGATGGCTATGGCTACACCTTC

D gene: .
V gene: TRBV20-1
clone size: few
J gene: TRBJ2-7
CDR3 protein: CSAQGGRALRSQYF
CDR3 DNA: TGCAGTGCCCAGGGGGGGAGGGCATTACGGTCGCAGTACTTC

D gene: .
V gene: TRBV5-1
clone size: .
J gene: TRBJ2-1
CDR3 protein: CASREQGLYNEQFF
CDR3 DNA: TGCGCCAGCAGGGAACAGGGCCTCTACAATGAGCAGTTCTTC

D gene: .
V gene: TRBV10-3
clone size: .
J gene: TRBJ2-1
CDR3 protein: CATLPGLLMYNEQFF
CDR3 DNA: TGTGCCACGCTTCCGGGACTCCTGATGTACAATGAGCAGTTCTTC

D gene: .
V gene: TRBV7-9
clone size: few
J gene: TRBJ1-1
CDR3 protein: CASSLPLQVPNTEAFF
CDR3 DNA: TGTGCCAGCAGCTTACCGCTACAGGTCCCGAACACTGAAGCTTTCTTT

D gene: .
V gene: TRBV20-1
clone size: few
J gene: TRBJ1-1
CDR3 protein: CSAPSGGRNTEAFF
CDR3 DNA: TGCAGTGCCCCTTCTGGGGGACGGAACACTGAAGCTTTCTTT

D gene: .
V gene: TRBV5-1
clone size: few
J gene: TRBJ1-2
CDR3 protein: CASSSNPGIDGYTF
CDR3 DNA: TGCGCCAGCAGCTCCAACCCAGGTATCGATGGCTACACCTTC

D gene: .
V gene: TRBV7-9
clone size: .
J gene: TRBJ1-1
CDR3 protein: CASSSNRNTEAFF
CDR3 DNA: TGTGCCAGCAGCTCCAACAGGAACACTGAAGCTTTCTTT

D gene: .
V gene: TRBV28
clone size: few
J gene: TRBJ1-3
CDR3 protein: CASSLTSRNTIYF
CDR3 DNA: TGTGCCAGCAGTTTAACTTCCCGAAACACCATATATTTT

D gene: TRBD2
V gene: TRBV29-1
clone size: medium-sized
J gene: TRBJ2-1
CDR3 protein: CSVGSGDYEQFF
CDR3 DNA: TGCAGCGTGGGAAGTGGGGACTACGAGCAGTTCTTC

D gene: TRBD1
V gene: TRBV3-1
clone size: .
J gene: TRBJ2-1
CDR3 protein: CASQRQGSGSEQFF
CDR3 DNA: TGTGCCAGCCAAAGACAGGGATCGGGGAGTGAGCAGTTCTTC

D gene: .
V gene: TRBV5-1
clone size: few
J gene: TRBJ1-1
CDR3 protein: CASSFGMNTEAFF
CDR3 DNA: TGCGCCAGCAGCTTTGGGATGAACACTGAAGCTTTCTTT

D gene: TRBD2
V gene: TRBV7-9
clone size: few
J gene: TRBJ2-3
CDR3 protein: CASSFLAGGPDTQYF
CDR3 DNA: TGTGCCAGCAGCTTTTTAGCGGGAGGACCAGATACGCAGTATTTT

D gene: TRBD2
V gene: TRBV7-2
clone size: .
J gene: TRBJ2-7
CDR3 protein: CASSFTTSSSYEQYF
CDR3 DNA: TGTGCCAGCAGCTTCACGACTAGCAGCTCCTACGAGCAGTACTTC

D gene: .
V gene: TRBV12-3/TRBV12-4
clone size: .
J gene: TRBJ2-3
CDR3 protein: CASSRGDRTQYF
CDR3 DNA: TGTGCCAGCAGTAGGGGGGACCGAACCCAGTATTTT

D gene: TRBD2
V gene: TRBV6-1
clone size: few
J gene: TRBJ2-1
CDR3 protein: CASRREGLGEQFF
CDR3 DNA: TGTGCCAGCAGGCGGGAGGGGTTGGGTGAGCAGTTCTTC

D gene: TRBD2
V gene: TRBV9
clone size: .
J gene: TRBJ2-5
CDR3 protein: CASSVAGGSGSFGETQYF
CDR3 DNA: TGTGCCAGCAGCGTAGCGGGAGGTAGCGGGAGTTTTGGAGAGACCCAGTACTTC

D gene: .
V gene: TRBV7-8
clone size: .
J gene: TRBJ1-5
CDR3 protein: CASSLARLRGNQPQHF
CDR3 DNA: TGTGCCAGCAGCTTAGCTAGGCTTAGGGGCAATCAGCCCCAGCATTTT

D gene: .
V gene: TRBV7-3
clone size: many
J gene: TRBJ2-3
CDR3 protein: CASSFHGSPADTQYF
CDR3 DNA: TGTGCCAGCAGCTTCCATGGCTCGCCGGCAGATACGCAGTATTTT

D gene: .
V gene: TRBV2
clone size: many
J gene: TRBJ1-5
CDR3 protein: CASLRQLNQPQHF
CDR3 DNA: TGTGCCAGCCTTAGACAGCTCAATCAGCCCCAGCATTTT

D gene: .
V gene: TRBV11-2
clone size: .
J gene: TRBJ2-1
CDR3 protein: CASSSPRSSYNEQFF
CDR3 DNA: TGTGCCAGCAGCTCTCCTCGGAGCTCCTACAATGAGCAGTTCTTC

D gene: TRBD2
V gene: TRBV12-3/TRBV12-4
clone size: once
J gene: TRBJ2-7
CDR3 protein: CASSLVGRALRSEQYF
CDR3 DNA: TGTGCCAGCAGTTTAGTTGGGAGGGCCCTCCGTTCCGAGCAGTACTTC

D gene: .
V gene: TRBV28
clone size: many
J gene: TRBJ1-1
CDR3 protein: CASSLPQNTEAFF
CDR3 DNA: TGTGCCAGCAGTTTGCCTCAGAACACTGAAGCTTTCTTT

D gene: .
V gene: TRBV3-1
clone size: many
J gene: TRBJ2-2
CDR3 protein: CASSQENGELFF
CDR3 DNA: TGTGCCAGCAGCCAAGAGAACGGGGAGCTGTTTTTT

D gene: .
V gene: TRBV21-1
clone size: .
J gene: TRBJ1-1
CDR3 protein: CASSSKSSGTAGNTEAFF
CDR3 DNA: TGTGCCAGCAGCTCAAAGAGCTCCGGGACGGCGGGGAACACTGAAGCTTTCTTT

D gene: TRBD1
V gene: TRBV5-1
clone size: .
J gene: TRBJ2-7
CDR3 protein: CASSSRPRDRVDEQYF
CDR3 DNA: TGCGCCAGCAGCTCACGCCCGAGGGACAGGGTAGACGAGCAGTACTTC

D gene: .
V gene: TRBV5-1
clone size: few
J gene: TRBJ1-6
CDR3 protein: CASSQDSGNSPLHF
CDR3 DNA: TGCGCCAGCAGCCAGGACAGCGGTAATTCACCCCTCCACTTT

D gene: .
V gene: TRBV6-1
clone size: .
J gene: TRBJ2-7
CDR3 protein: CASSAIYEQYF
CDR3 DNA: TGTGCCAGCAGTGCAATCTACGAGCAGTACTTC